The rows below give T cell receptor beta chains drawn from one sample of a study of control samples from healthy donors and cancer patients. The data were produced by immunoSEQ multiplex PCR, yet TCRdb's version contains in-frame clones alone and is incomplete. The profile shows roughly 120,000 clones, 90% of them singletons. Material for sequencing was blood. The receptors were sampled from a human donor in good health. The donor label of this sample is uncertain. CDR3s include the opening cysteine and the closing phenylalanine or tryptophan. D genes are given only for firm matches. Expanded clones are given a class, and other clones once, few, many or no size at all.

>few|TRBJ1-5|16|.|TRBV15
CATSRDPTSSNQPQHF
TGTGCCACCAGCAGAGATCCGACTAGTAGCAATCAGCCCCAGCATTTT
>.|TRBJ2-7|15|.|TRBV7-9
CASSPPPAVSYEQYF
TGTGCCAGCAGCCCCCCGCCTGCCGTTTCCTACGAGCAGTACTTC
>few|TRBJ2-7|13|.|TRBV6-5
CASSYRNSYEQYF
TGTGCCAGCAGTTATAGGAATTCCTACGAGCAGTACTTC
>once|TRBJ2-2|15|.|TRBV27
CASSSETANTGELFF
TGTGCCAGCAGTTCAGAGACCGCGAACACCGGGGAGCTGTTTTTT
>.|TRBJ1-4|14|.|TRBV5-4
CASSLGGSNEKLFF
TGTGCCAGCAGCTTGGGGGGGAGTAATGAAAAACTGTTTTTT
>.|TRBJ1-1|15|.|TRBV28
CASSSHGGLNTEAFF
TGTGCCAGCAGTTCCCATGGAGGCTTGAACACTGAAGCTTTCTTT
>.|TRBJ1-2|13|.|TRBV30
CAWTPQSNYGYTF
TGTGCCTGGACCCCGCAGAGTAACTATGGCTACACCTTC
>.|TRBJ2-5|13|.|TRBV5-1
CASSPVVRETQYF
TGCGCCAGCAGCCCCGTGGTGCGGGAGACCCAGTACTTC
>.|TRBJ2-1|15|TRBD2|TRBV7-2
CASSLASGGYNEQFF
TGTGCCAGCAGCTTAGCCAGCGGGGGGTACAATGAGCAGTTCTTC
>.|TRBJ2-7|15|TRBD1|TRBV6-5
CASSYLGQGSYEQYF
TGTGCCAGCAGTTACCTCGGACAGGGGTCCTACGAGCAGTACTTC
>.|TRBJ2-2|16|.|TRBV5-1
CASSGLGTTNTGELFF
TGCGCCAGCAGCGGGCTTGGGACAACCAACACCGGGGAGCTGTTTTTT
>once|TRBJ2-1|14|TRBD1|TRBV6-2/TRBV6-3
CASSPTGWVNEQFF
TGTGCCAGCAGTCCGACAGGGTGGGTCAATGAGCAGTTCTTC
>.|TRBJ2-3|12|.|TRBV3-1/TRBV3-2
CASSPHTDTQYF
TGTGCCAGCAGCCCGCACACAGATACGCAGTATTTT
>.|TRBJ2-1|14|TRBD2|TRBV5-4
CASSFSGGNNEQFF
TGTGCCAGCAGCTTTAGCGGGGGGAACAATGAGCAGTTCTTC
>.|TRBJ2-7|15|TRBD1|TRBV7-6
CASSLSPGQGYEQYF
TGTGCCAGCAGCTTATCGCCGGGACAGGGTTACGAGCAGTACTTC
>.|TRBJ1-2|13|.|TRBV19
CASSWPENYGYTF
TGTGCCAGTAGTTGGCCAGAGAACTATGGCTACACCTTC
>.|TRBJ1-2|14|TRBD1|TRBV9
CASSSDRGDLGYTF
TGTGCCAGCAGCTCGGACAGGGGCGATCTTGGCTACACCTTC
>.|TRBJ2-3|16|.|TRBV4-2
CASSQDLGFSLDTQYF
TGTGCCAGCAGCCAAGACCTCGGTTTCTCATTAGATACGCAGTATTTT
>few|TRBJ1-5|16|.|TRBV7-8
CASSLKTGTFNQPQHF
TGTGCCAGCAGCTTAAAAACAGGGACTTTCAATCAGCCCCAGCATTTT
>.|TRBJ2-5|16|.|TRBV14
CASSQVPGFVQETQYF
TGTGCCAGCAGCCAGGTACCAGGGTTTGTCCAAGAGACCCAGTACTTC
>.|TRBJ1-6|14|.|TRBV6-5
CASSYSDPNSPLHF
TGTGCCAGCAGTTACTCGGATCCGAACTCACCCCTCCACTTT
>.|TRBJ1-5|14|.|TRBV24-1
CATSDQGSVQPQHF
TGTGCCACCAGTGATCAGGGTTCGGTACAACCCCAGCATTTT
>.|TRBJ1-2|11|.|TRBV20-1
CSARALYGYTF
TGCAGTGCTAGAGCCCTTTATGGCTACACCTTC
>.|TRBJ2-1|17|TRBD1|TRBV5-5
CASSTRTRDRGRNEQFF
TGTGCCAGCAGCACACGAACGAGGGACAGGGGGCGTAATGAGCAGTTCTTC
>.|TRBJ2-3|14|.|TRBV7-9
CASSLAGWTDTQYF
TGTGCCAGCAGCTTAGCAGGGTGGACAGATACGCAGTATTTT
>.|TRBJ2-3|18|.|TRBV24-1
CATSDPNGRETLSDTQYF
TGTGCCACCAGTGATCCAAACGGCCGGGAAACCCTCTCAGATACGCAGTATTTT
>.|TRBJ2-7|14|.|TRBV30
CAWSVQGWSYEQYF
TGTGCCTGGAGTGTACAGGGATGGTCCTACGAGCAGTACTTC
>.|TRBJ2-1|14|.|TRBV7-2
CASSFGTRDNEQFF
TGTGCCAGCAGTTTCGGGACTCGCGACAATGAGCAGTTCTTC
>.|TRBJ1-6|17|.|TRBV15
CATSRDGRISGSSPLHF
TGTGCCACCAGCAGAGATGGACGGATCTCTGGGAGTTCACCCCTCCACTTT
>.|TRBJ1-1|16|.|TRBV7-8
CASSLALVQENTEAFF
TGTGCCAGCAGCTTAGCGCTGGTGCAGGAAAACACTGAAGCTTTCTTT
>.|TRBJ1-3|15|.|TRBV2
CASSTLRVSGNTIYF
TGTGCCAGCAGTACCCTCAGGGTCTCTGGAAACACCATATATTTT
>once|TRBJ1-4|16|.|TRBV7-9
CASSLTLDPVKGYLFF
TGTGCCAGCAGCTTGACTCTAGACCCTGTAAAAGGGTATCTGTTTTTT
>.|TRBJ1-2|16|TRBD1|TRBV24-1
CATSEAGQGSYSGYTF
TGTGCCACCAGTGAAGCCGGACAGGGCTCCTACTCAGGCTACACCTTC
>.|TRBJ2-2|16|.|TRBV7-9
CASSLAGPPLSGELFF
TGTGCCAGCAGCTTAGCTGGACCCCCCTTATCCGGGGAGCTGTTTTTT
>.|TRBJ1-2|15|.|TRBV5-4
CASSLAVGDGYGHTF
TGTGCCAGCAGCTTGGCCGTCGGGGACGGATATGGCCACACCTTC
>.|TRBJ1-2|15|TRBD1|TRBV7-9
CASSLQQGSGYGYTF
TGTGCCAGCAGCTTACAACAGGGGTCAGGTTATGGCTACACCTTC
>.|TRBJ1-4|19|.|TRBV15
CATSKWTPGERNYNEKLFF
TGTGCCACCAGCAAGTGGACGCCCGGAGAGAGAAACTATAATGAAAAACTGTTTTTT
>.|TRBJ1-5|20|.|TRBV19
CASNFLWDGQGRFSNRPQHF
TGTGCCAGTAATTTCCTTTGGGATGGGCAGGGGCGATTTAGCAATCGGCCCCAGCATTTT
>.|TRBJ2-1|14|.|TRBV9
CASSVGGVSDEQFF
TGTGCCAGCAGCGTAGGCGGGGTTTCGGATGAGCAGTTCTTC
>.|TRBJ1-4|13|.|TRBV25-1
CASMGVLNEKLFF
TGTGCCAGCATGGGGGTGCTCAATGAAAAACTGTTTTTT
>.|TRBJ2-5|13|.|TRBV5-1
CASSLGLQETQYF
TGCGCCAGCAGCTTGGGACTCCAAGAGACCCAGTACTTC
>.|TRBJ2-3|15|.|TRBV12-5
CASGSSLSGGRTEYF
TGTGCTAGTGGTTCGAGTCTGTCGGGTGGCAGAACGGAATATTTT
>.|TRBJ2-3|15|.|TRBV5-6
CASSLRMSRTDTQYF
TGTGCCAGCAGCTTGAGAATGAGTCGAACAGATACGCAGTATTTT
>few|TRBJ2-3|15|.|TRBV21-1
CASSNRLAGTDTQYF
TGTGCCAGCAGCAACCGACTAGCGGGGACAGATACGCAGTATTTT
>.|TRBJ2-3|17|TRBD1|TRBV12-5
CASGLGPGTGQRDTQYF
TGTGCTAGTGGTTTGGGACCCGGGACAGGGCAACGAGATACGCAGTATTTT
>.|TRBJ1-2|17|.|TRBV14
CASSRQMGVTGSYGYTF
TGTGCCAGCAGCCGGCAAATGGGGGTAACCGGATCCTATGGCTACACCTTC
>once|TRBJ2-5|14|.|TRBV5-8
CASSASTAQETQYF
TGTGCCAGCAGCGCCTCGACAGCCCAAGAGACCCAGTACTTC
>.|TRBJ1-1|14|TRBD1|TRBV4-1
CASSQEDRASEAFF
TGCGCCAGCAGCCAGGAGGACAGGGCGAGTGAAGCTTTCTTT
>.|TRBJ2-5|15|.|TRBV24-1
CATSDRDGGKETQYF
TGTGCCACCAGTGACCGAGATGGAGGGAAAGAGACCCAGTACTTC
>.|TRBJ2-2|13|.|TRBV29-1
CSVLFSFTGELFF
TGCAGCGTTTTGTTCAGCTTCACCGGGGAGCTGTTTTTT
>.|TRBJ1-2|14|TRBD1|TRBV29-1
CSVEDRTGHYGYTF
TGCAGCGTTGAAGACCGGACAGGGCACTATGGCTACACCTTC
>.|TRBJ1-1|13|.|TRBV12-3/TRBV12-4
CASSFGKGTEAFF
TGTGCCAGCAGTTTCGGGAAGGGGACTGAAGCTTTCTTT
>.|TRBJ2-6|16|TRBD1|TRBV5-4
CASSQGASSGANVLTF
TGTGCCAGCAGCCAGGGGGCAAGCTCTGGGGCCAACGTCCTGACTTTC
>.|TRBJ2-3|14|TRBD1|TRBV10-2
CASEPNDEQGKQYF
TGCGCCAGTGAACCTAACGACGAACAGGGGAAGCAGTATTTT
>.|TRBJ1-2|13|TRBD1|TRBV5-1
CASSLGQGDGYTF
TGCGCCAGCAGCTTGGGACAGGGAGATGGCTACACCTTC
>.|TRBJ1-3|13|.|TRBV5-1
CASSLDSGNTIYF
TGCGCCAGCAGCTTGGATTCTGGAAACACCATATATTTT
>once|TRBJ1-2|13|.|TRBV6-2/TRBV6-3
CASSWEPNYGYTF
TGTGCCAGCAGTTGGGAACCCAACTATGGCTACACCTTC